This passage covers 8 T cell receptor beta chains from one sample sequenced in a study of blood T cell repertoires in COVID-19. Assay: immunoSEQ multiplex PCR; the TCRdb copy retains only in-frame clones and omits some. The sample includes about 350,000 clones, about 90% of them seen just once. Sequencing was done on a sample of peripheral blood. These receptors were obtained from a woman aged 45-65 years with COVID-19, enrolled during active disease.

The chain links TRBV7-2 to TRBJ2-1; 9 nucleotides match TRBD2. CDR1 is SGHTA, CDR2 FQGNSA, per germline. The CDR3 has 16 amino acids. The V segment lost 1 base and the J segment 2 bases; nucleotides outside the gene matches: 3. CDR3 nucleotides: TGTGCCAGCAGCTTAGTGGGCGGGAGGGCCTACAATGAGCAGTTCTTC. Translating it yields CASSLVGGRAYNEQFF.

This clone was observed a handful of times. This chain links TRBV6-5 with TRBJ1-6, with 9 nucleotides matching TRBD1. Germline assignment: CDR1 MNHEY and CDR2 SVGAGI. This CDR3 region has 16 residues. J gave up 7 bases and V 4 bases, and 8 bases lay outside the gene matches. CDR3 bases: TGTGCCAGCAGTTTACCGGGACAGGGTAACAATTCACCCCTCCACTTT. Protein: CASSLPGQGNNSPLHF.

The rearrangement uses TRBV20-1 and TRBJ2-1; unclear D gene. V shed 5 bases and J shed 5 bases, with 7 bases lying between them. Germline CDR1 DFQATT, CDR2 SNEGSKA (reference sequence). CDR3 length equals 11 residues. This CDR3 reads CSALQNNEQFF. As DNA, the CDR3 is TGCAGTGCTCTACAGAACAATGAGCAGTTCTTC.

This clone was recorded only once. This sequence joins TRBV9 and TRBJ2-5, with TRBD2 as a possible D gene (5 bases). Germline-derived CDR1 and CDR2 are SGDLS and YYNGEE. The V end was cut by 0 bases, the J end by 5 bases, with 8 bases between. This CDR3 is 13 amino acids long. In nucleotides, the CDR3 is TGTGCCAGCAGCGTAGATAGCGTCGAGACCCAGTACTTC. This sequence encodes CASSVDSVETQYF.

Concerning this clone itself: At one end the junction does not follow the germline gene, possibly because of a read error. The J gene is TRBJ2-7, the V gene TRBV15; 15 bases are shared with TRBD2. The CDR3 contains 17 residues. Per the germline V gene, CDR1 is LNHNV and CDR2 is YYDKDF (reference sequence). Written as DNA, the CDR3 is TGTGCCACCAGAAGAGATTCTGGGACTAGCGGGAGGTACGAGCAGTACTTC. As protein: CATRRDSGTSGRYEQYF.

CDR3 amino acids: CASSLGPSRTYEQYF. CDR3 coding DNA: TGTGCCAGCAGCTTAGGGCCTAGCAGGACCTACGAGCAGTACTTC. The rearrangement links TRBV7-2 to TRBJ2-7, with D possibly TRBD2 on 5 matching bases. The CDR3 runs 15 residues. The V gene lost 1 base and the J gene lost 2 bases, with 12 bases spanning the gap. CDR1 SGHTA and CDR2 FQGNSA come from the germline V gene.

J is TRBJ2-1 and V is TRBV7-8, with D perhaps matching TRBD2 (5 bases). Germline V CDR1 and CDR2: SGHVS, FQNEAQ. V lost 3 bases, J lost 0 bases, and 12 bases lay in between. The CDR3 consists of 16 residues. CDR3 region: CASSFGMFSSYNEQFF. The CDR3, as DNA: TGTGCCAGCAGCTTCGGGATGTTTAGCTCCTACAATGAGCAGTTCTTC.

The DNA for the CDR3 is TGCGCCAGCAGCCCCTGGATGGGGGCGTCGAACACTGAAGCTTTCTTT. It yields the protein CASSPWMGASNTEAFF. This chain connects TRBV5-1 to TRBJ1-1, with TRBD1 as a possible D gene (6 bases). V lost 4 bases to trimming and J lost 1 base, with 17 bases between them. This CDR3 is built from 16 residues. The germline CDR1 and CDR2 sequences are SGHRS and YFSETQ.